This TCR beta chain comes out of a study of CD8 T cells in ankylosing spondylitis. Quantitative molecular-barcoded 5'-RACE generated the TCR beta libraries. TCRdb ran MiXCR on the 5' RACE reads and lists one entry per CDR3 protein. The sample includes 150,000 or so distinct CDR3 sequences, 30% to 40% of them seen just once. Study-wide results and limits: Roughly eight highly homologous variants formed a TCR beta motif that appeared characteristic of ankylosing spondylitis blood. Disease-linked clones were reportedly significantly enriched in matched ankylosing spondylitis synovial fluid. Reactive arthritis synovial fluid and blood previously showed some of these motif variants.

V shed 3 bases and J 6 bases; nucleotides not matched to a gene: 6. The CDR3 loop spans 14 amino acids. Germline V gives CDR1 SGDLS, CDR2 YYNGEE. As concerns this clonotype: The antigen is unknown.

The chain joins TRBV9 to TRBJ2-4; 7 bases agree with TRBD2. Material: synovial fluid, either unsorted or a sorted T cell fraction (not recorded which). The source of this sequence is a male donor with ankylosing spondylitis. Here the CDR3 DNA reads TGTGCCAGCAGCGAGGGTGGGAGGGGAAACATTCAGTACTTC. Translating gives CASSEGGRGNIQYF.